These 18 T cell receptor beta chains came from one sample sequenced in a study of blood T cell repertoires in COVID-19. Here immunoSEQ multiplex PCR was the method, and the copy in TCRdb shows in-frame clones only, minus some. Here the sample spans 50,000 to 65,000 clones, more than 80% being singletons. Sequences were obtained from peripheral blood. The receptors stem from a human donor in a cohort sampled during active COVID-19.

V and J are TRBV18 and TRBJ2-7, with 7 bases that match TRBD2. The CDR3 is 15 amino acids. Germline CDR1 is KGHSH and CDR2 is LQKENI. V lost 3 bases and J lost 2; bases outside the gene matches: 7. The CDR3 here is CASSPREGLTYEQYF. In DNA, the CDR3 is TGTGCCAGCTCACCTAGGGAGGGGCTGACCTACGAGCAGTACTTC.

V and J are TRBV19 and TRBJ2-2; a possible D gene is TRBD1 (5 bases). This CDR3 has 16 amino acids. Germline CDR1 reads LNHDA; CDR2 reads SQIVND (reference sequence). V was clipped by 3 bases and J by 6 bases, with 17 bases between them. In DNA form, the CDR3 reads TGTGCCAGTAGTATTGTGCTACAGGAACTTTCCGGGGAGCTGTTTTTT. Amino acids: CASSIVLQELSGELFF.

This clone was seen once. J is TRBJ2-7 and V is TRBV5-6; D may be TRBD2 (7 bases). CDR1 is SGHDT, CDR2 YYEEEE, per germline. This CDR3 has 13 residues. The germline V and J ends were trimmed by 0 bases and 7 bases, with 11 bases remaining between them. The CDR3 is CASSLVGGREQYF. CDR3 nucleotide sequence: TGTGCCAGCAGCTTGGTGGGGGGGCGAGAGCAGTACTTC.

The chain is built from TRBV19 and TRBJ1-5; the D is unclear. The V end lost 4 bases, the J end lost 4 bases, and 8 bases lay between the germline ends. The length of the CDR3 is 13 residues. The germline V gene has CDR1 LNHDA and CDR2 SQIVND (reference sequence). The DNA of the CDR3 is TGTGCCAGTAGTAGCCAGTGGAATCAGCCCCAGCATTTT. Translating gives CASSSQWNQPQHF.

This clone has just a few counts. The chain uses TRBV20-1 and TRBJ1-1; D perhaps matches TRBD1 (6 bases). Trimming shortened V by 3 bases and J by 4 bases, and 12 bases separated the two germline ends. The germline CDR1 and CDR2 sequences are DFQATT and SNEGSKA (reference sequence). The CDR3 sequence is 13 residues long. This CDR3 is CSASGGLTTEAFF. In nucleotides, the CDR3 is TGCAGTGCTAGTGGGGGCCTAACCACTGAAGCTTTCTTT.

This chain uses TRBV19 with TRBJ2-3; 7 bases fit TRBD1. Germline CDR1 LNHDA, CDR2 SQIVND (reference sequence). Trimming removed 4 bases from V and 3 bases from J; junction bases left unmatched: 4. This CDR3 spans 14 amino acids. CDR3 loop: CASSTTGFTDTQYF. CDR3 sequence (DNA): TGTGCCAGTAGTACGACAGGGTTTACAGATACGCAGTATTTT.

The count of this clone is one. This sequence joins TRBV5-1 and TRBJ1-5, with D uncertain. Germline V CDR1 and CDR2: SGHRS, YFSETQ. The CDR3 has 13 residues. Trimming removed 5 bases from V and 0 bases from J, with 6 bases in between. CDR3 sequence reads: CASRLDSNQPQHF. The DNA for the CDR3 is TGCGCCAGCAGGTTAGATAGCAATCAGCCCCAGCATTTT. Drawing the rest from reference TRBV5-1 and TRBJ1-5, the complete variable domain is KAGVTQTPRYLIKTRGQQVTLSCSPISGHRSVSWYQQTPGQGLQFLFEYFSETQRNKGNFPGRFSGRQFSNSRSEMNVSTLELGDSALYLCASRLDSNQPQHFGDGTRLSIL.

The chain employs TRBV27 and TRBJ1-5, with D maybe TRBD1 (5 bases). The germline V gene encodes CDR1 MNHEY and CDR2 SMNVEV (reference sequence). The CDR3 extends over 15 amino acids. Deletions cut 7 bases from V and 2 bases from J, with 15 bases between. The CDR3: CASTSTGAGNQPQHF. CDR3 coding DNA: TGTGCCAGCACCTCCACTGGGGCGGGCAATCAGCCCCAGCATTTT.

V gene TRBV5-1 combines with J gene TRBJ2-5, with 13 bases fitting TRBD2. The J segment lost 3 bases and the V segment lost 5 bases, leaving 7 bases of the junction unmatched. The CDR3 runs 16 residues. Per the germline V gene, CDR1 is SGHRS and CDR2 is YFSETQ. CDR3 sequence reads: CASRKTSGGREETQYF. CDR3 nucleotides: TGCGCCAGCAGGAAGACTAGCGGGGGGAGAGAAGAGACCCAGTACTTC.

This clone was detected only once. The gene calls are TRBV19 and TRBJ1-4, with 8 bases aligning to TRBD1. CDR1 is LNHDA, CDR2 SQIVND, per germline (reference sequence). V was clipped by 2 bases and J by 8 bases; unmatched bases: 7. CDR3 length: 15 residues. Here the CDR3 DNA reads TGTGCCAGTAGTATACTTCACAGGGGGGACGAAAAACTGTTTTTT. The encoded protein is CASSILHRGDEKLFF.

The V gene is TRBV11-2, the J gene TRBJ2-5; 14 bases line up with TRBD2. There are 16 residues in the CDR3. Trimming cost V 5 bases and J 6 bases; bases outside gene matches: 8. Germline CDR1 SGHAT, CDR2 FQNNGV. DNA for the CDR3: TGTGCCAGCAGCCCGGGACTAGCGGGAGTTCTGAAGACCCAGTACTTC. This sequence encodes CASSPGLAGVLKTQYF.

The J gene is TRBJ2-1, the V gene TRBV27, with a tentative D call TRBD1 (6 bases). Germline-derived CDR1 and CDR2 are MNHEY and SMNVEV (reference sequence). The CDR3 consists of 15 residues. V was trimmed by 4 bases and J by 5 bases, leaving 15 bases between them. CDR3 coding DNA: TGTGCCAGCAGTTCCCTCTGGGGGCTTAACAATGAGCAGTTCTTC. It codes for CASSSLWGLNNEQFF.

CDR3: CASSVTSGSSYNEQFF. Here the CDR3 DNA reads TGTGCCAGCAGCGTAACTAGCGGTAGCTCCTACAATGAGCAGTTCTTC. The chain recombines TRBV9 with TRBJ2-1; 8 bases fit TRBD2. The germline V gene encodes CDR1 SGDLS and CDR2 YYNGEE. J was trimmed by 0 bases and V by 1 base; bases with no gene match: 3. This CDR3 has 16 amino acids.

The chain employs TRBV7-2 and TRBJ1-5; a possible D gene is TRBD1 (6 bases). V was shortened by 4 bases and J by 7 bases, with 17 bases between the two germline ends. Germline values: CDR1 SGHTA, CDR2 FQGNSA. This CDR3 spans 15 amino acids. The CDR3 loop reads CASSSTGGGGQPQHF. In DNA form, the CDR3 reads TGTGCCAGCAGCTCGACCGGGGGGGGCGGACAGCCCCAGCATTTT.

The chain has TRBV29-1 and TRBJ1-5; the D is unclear. The CDR3 sequence is 14 residues long. Germline V CDR1 and CDR2: SQVTM, ANQGSEA. The V and J ends lost 1 base and 2 bases respectively, with 9 bases between them. CDR3 DNA: TGCAGCGTTGAAGTTGGGCAGTGCAATCAGCCCCAGCATTTT. Its protein is CSVEVGQCNQPQHF.

This rearrangement joins TRBV7-9 to TRBJ1-5, with D perhaps matching TRBD1 (5 bases). The germline gives CDR1 SEHNR, CDR2 FQNEAQ (reference sequence). The CDR3 has 12 residues. Trimming pared 5 bases from V and 7 bases from J, leaving 9 bases between. CDR3 residues: CASSIGEQPQHF. In DNA, the CDR3 is TGTGCCAGCAGCATAGGGGAGCAGCCCCAGCATTTT.

The CDR3 sequence is CASSPDRAYGYTF. DNA of the CDR3: TGTGCCAGCTCACCAGACAGAGCTTATGGCTACACCTTC. The V gene is TRBV18, the J gene TRBJ1-2; perhaps TRBD1 as D (5 bases). V was cut by 2 bases and J by 5 bases, with 9 bases left in between. Germline V gives CDR1 KGHSH, CDR2 LQKENI. The CDR3 has 13 amino acids. Together with reference TRBV18 and TRBJ1-2, the CDR3 gives the full variable domain: NAGVMQNPRHLVRRRGQEARLRCSPMKGHSHVYWYRQLPEEGLKFMVYLQKENIIDESGMPKERFSAEFPKEGPSILRIQQVVRGDSAAYFCASSPDRAYGYTFGSGTRLTVV.

This chain uses TRBV7-8 with TRBJ2-3, with 8 bases lining up with TRBD2. Germline V gene sequence: CDR1 SGHVS, CDR2 FQNEAQ. There are 18 residues in the CDR3. V shed 5 bases, J shed 1 base, and the junction held 14 bases outside the gene matches. CDR3 in amino acids: CASSRPNSGNFGTDTQYF. The CDR3 coding sequence is TGTGCCAGCAGCCGCCCCAATAGCGGGAACTTCGGCACAGATACGCAGTATTTT.